What follows are 21 T cell receptor beta chains derived from one specimen sequenced in a study of T-cell memory formation after mild COVID-19. TCRdb called the 5' RACE reads again in MiXCR, with one record for every CDR3 protein. This sample has about 350,000 distinct CDR3 sequences, with around 13% found just once. Sequenced sample: PBMCs or a T cell subset sorted from them (not recorded which). The receptors stem from a man aged 18-30 years who had mild COVID-19 (a few samples of this study predate the infection). Cell type and time point are not known.

This clonotype appeared many times. V is TRBV5-1 and J is TRBJ2-3; weak D call: TRBD2 (5 bases). The CDR3 is 16 amino acids. Between the trimmed V and J ends, which lost 0 bases and 2 bases, there was a span of 13 bases. In germline, CDR1 is SGHRS, CDR2 YFSETQ. In nucleotides, the CDR3 is TGCGCCAGCAGCTTGGCCAGCGGCTTTTCCACAGATACGCAGTATTTT. This translates into CASSLASGFSTDTQYF.

The chain couples TRBV6-5 to TRBJ2-3; D possibly corresponds to TRBD1 (5 bases). CDR3 length: 13 amino acids. Germline V lookup: CDR1 MNHEY, CDR2 SVGAGI. V was clipped by 11 bases and J by 0 bases, with 12 bases between them. The CDR3 nucleotides are TGTGCCGCTCGGACACCTAGCACAGATACGCAGTATTTT. It encodes CAARTPSTDTQYF.

This clonotype was seen repeatedly, ten times or more. The DNA for the CDR3 is TGTGCCAGCAGCCCAGCCCCAAGAACACCCCTCCACTTT. This translates into CASSPAPRTPLHF. The rearrangement links TRBV11-2 to TRBJ1-6; the D is unclear. The CDR3 is 13 residues long. Per the germline V gene, CDR1 is SGHAT and CDR2 is FQNNGV. V was trimmed by 5 bases and J by 11 bases, leaving 13 bases between them.

The chain carries TRBV7-9 and TRBJ2-6; D uncertain. V shed 11 bases and J shed 1 base, with 12 bases lying between them. The CDR3 covers 14 residues. From germline, CDR1 is SEHNR and CDR2 FQNEAQ (reference sequence). The CDR3 DNA reads as TGTGCCTACCCTCCGATTTCTGGGGCCAACGTCCTGACTTTC. As protein: CAYPPISGANVLTF.

This clonotype was seen ten or more times. The chain links TRBV6-5 to TRBJ2-5, with 8 bases aligning to TRBD2. The germline gives CDR1 MNHEY, CDR2 SVGAGI. This CDR3 region has 15 residues. V lost 6 bases, J lost 1 base, and 7 bases stayed unmatched. The CDR3 region is CASRLSGTSQETQYF. The CDR3 DNA follows: TGTGCCAGCAGATTGTCCGGGACTAGCCAAGAGACCCAGTACTTC.

This clonotype was counted between two and nine times. The chain combines TRBV25-1 with TRBJ2-7; D unclear. Trimming shortened V by 10 bases and J by 6 bases, and 10 bases separated the two germline ends. Per the germline V gene, CDR1 is MGHDK and CDR2 is SYGVNS. The CDR3 has 10 amino acids. The CDR3 DNA reads TGTGCCACCCGGGCCGCCGAGCAGTACTTC. Protein: CATRAAEQYF.

This clonotype showed up just a few times. The J gene is TRBJ1-1, the V gene TRBV7-9, with D possibly TRBD1 on 5 matching bases. CDR1 and CDR2 from the germline V gene are SEHNR and FQNEAQ (reference sequence). V lost 1 base, J lost 6 bases, and 15 bases lay in between. This CDR3 is built from 15 residues. CDR3 protein: CASSLVRGVWAEAFF. The DNA for the CDR3 is TGTGCCAGCAGCTTAGTACGGGGGGTCTGGGCTGAAGCTTTCTTT.

This clonotype was counted only a few times. This chain connects TRBV7-2 to TRBJ1-4; D is ambiguous. V lost 2 bases, J lost 4 bases, and 11 bases lay in between. Germline-derived CDR1 and CDR2 are SGHTA and FQGNSA. The CDR3 loop spans 15 amino acids. Here the CDR3 reads CASSLRRSLNEKLFF. In DNA, the CDR3 is TGTGCCAGCAGCTTACGACGGAGCCTTAATGAAAAACTGTTTTTT.

This clonotype was seen more than once but under ten times. The chain employs TRBV27 and TRBJ2-3; D remains ambiguous. The V end lost 0 bases, the J end lost 10 bases, and 17 bases lay between the germline ends. CDR1 and CDR2 (germline): MNHEY, SMNVEV (reference sequence). The length of the CDR3 is 15 residues. CDR3 coding DNA: TGTGCCAGCAGTTTATCTGCGGTAGGGTCAAAGCCGCAGTATTTT. This codes for CASSLSAVGSKPQYF.

This rearrangement joins TRBV7-2 to TRBJ2-7; 7 bases align to TRBD1. The CDR3 runs to 15 residues. Germline assignment: CDR1 SGHTA and CDR2 FQGNSA. J gave up 2 bases and V 4 bases, and 8 bases lay outside the gene matches. CDR3 nucleotides: TGTGCCAGCAGCTCGTACAGGGGCGCTCCCTACGAGCAGTACTTC. This encodes CASSSYRGAPYEQYF.

This clonotype was counted only a few times. This chain uses TRBV7-2 with TRBJ2-3; 9 bases are a match to TRBD2. CDR1 SGHTA and CDR2 FQGNSA come from the germline V gene. The junction had 6 bases not matched to a gene; V was cut back by 3 bases and J by 8 bases. The CDR3 sequence is 14 residues long. This CDR3 reads CASSFSGGGATQYF. In DNA, the CDR3 is TGTGCCAGCAGCTTTAGCGGGGGAGGCGCTACGCAGTATTTT.

There are a few counts of this clonotype. The chain links TRBV15 to TRBJ1-5, with 7 nucleotides matching TRBD1. The CDR3 totals 17 residues. Per germline, CDR1 LNHNV and CDR2 YYDKDF (reference sequence). Germline trimming cut 0 bases from V and 2 bases from J; bases unmatched to any gene: 7. In DNA, the CDR3 is TGTGCCACCAGCAGAGACGTGCCAGGGGGTGGCAATCAGCCCCAGCATTTT. Its protein is CATSRDVPGGGNQPQHF.

Comments on this clonotype: Germline is not matched at one junction end, which may reflect a read error. V gene TRBV15 combines with J gene TRBJ2-5, with TRBD2 matching 8 bases. CDR3 length equals 14 residues. Germline V gene data show CDR1 as LNHNV and CDR2 as YYDKDF (reference sequence). Written as DNA, the CDR3 is TGTGCCAACAGCAGAGAACTAGCGGTAGAGACCCAGTACTTC. The encoded protein is CANSRELAVETQYF.

The rearrangement uses TRBV2 and TRBJ2-4, with TRBD1 matching 10 bases. The trim removed 6 bases at V and 8 bases at J, leaving 10 bases unmatched. Per germline, CDR1 SNHLY and CDR2 FYNNEI. The CDR3 runs to 15 residues. In DNA, the CDR3 is TGTGCCAGCAGCGACCCTGGGACAGGGGAACACATTCAGTACTTC. It codes for CASSDPGTGEHIQYF.

The chain is built from TRBV20-1 and TRBJ2-5; TRBD2 agrees at 9 bases. Germline V gene data show CDR1 as DFQATT and CDR2 as SNEGSKA (reference sequence). The CDR3 loop spans 15 amino acids. V shed 0 bases, J shed 0 bases, and the junction held 2 bases outside the gene matches. CDR3 sequence reads: CSARDPSGDQETQYF. The CDR3 nucleotides are TGCAGTGCTAGAGATCCTAGCGGGGACCAAGAGACCCAGTACTTC.

This clonotype showed up just a few times. The chain combines TRBV3-1 with TRBJ2-7, with 7 bases that match TRBD1. The CDR3 loop spans 14 amino acids. With V trimmed by 4 bases and J by 2 bases, 5 bases remained unmatched. CDR1 LGHDT and CDR2 YNNKEL come from the germline V gene (reference sequence). DNA of the CDR3: TGTGCCAGCAGCCTCACGGACAGGCCCTACGAGCAGTACTTC. Its translation is CASSLTDRPYEQYF.

V usage is TRBV11-2 and J usage is TRBJ2-5; TRBD2 might be the D (5 bases). V gave up 4 bases and J gave up 1 base, with 13 bases separating them. This CDR3 contains 15 residues. The V gene's germline CDR1 is SGHAT and CDR2 FQNNGV. The CDR3 nucleotides are TGTGCCAGCAGCTCAGTTAGCGAGGTCCAAGAGACCCAGTACTTC. Its translation is CASSSVSEVQETQYF.

The rearrangement links TRBV4-3 to TRBJ1-2; TRBD1 agrees at 7 bases. There are 16 residues in the CDR3. The V segment lost 3 bases and the J segment 5 bases; nucleotides outside the gene matches: 12. CDR1 is LGHNA and CDR2 is YSLEER in the germline V gene. The CDR3 region is CASSQQTGVTLYGYTF. In nucleotides, the CDR3 is TGCGCCAGCAGCCAGCAAACAGGGGTTACCCTTTATGGCTACACCTTC.

The sample holds a few counts of this clonotype. The V and J genes are TRBV19 and TRBJ1-5; TRBD1 is a possible D gene (5 bases). Deletions cut 8 bases from V and 5 bases from J, with 13 bases between. Germline values: CDR1 LNHDA, CDR2 SQIVND (reference sequence). This CDR3 spans 13 amino acids. CDR3 region: CASAQVVDQPQHF. DNA of the CDR3: TGTGCCAGTGCACAGGTGGTGGATCAGCCCCAGCATTTT. Combining the CDR3 with reference TRBV19 and TRBJ1-5 gives the whole variable domain DGGITQSPKYLFRKEGQNVTLSCEQNLNHDAMYWYRQDPGQGLRLIYYSQIVNDFQKGDIAEGYSVSREKKESFPLTVTSAQKNPTAFYLCASAQVVDQPQHFGDGTRLSIL.

The chain employs TRBV20-1 and TRBJ2-7, with D possibly matching TRBD1 (5 bases). The CDR3 loop spans 12 amino acids. Deletions cut 5 bases from V and 3 bases from J, with 11 bases between. Germline V gene lookup returns CDR1 DFQATT and CDR2 SNEGSKA (reference sequence). In nucleotides, the CDR3 is TGCAGTGCTTCAGGACAACTCTACGAGCAGTACGTC. Translating it yields CSASGQLYEQYV.

CDR3 loop: CASSLAMGAGDTQYF. CDR3 nucleotide sequence: TGTGCCAGCAGCTTAGCGATGGGGGCTGGAGATACGCAGTATTTT. This chain uses TRBV7-9 with TRBJ2-3; a possible D gene is TRBD1 (6 bases). The ends were cut back, 0 bases at V and 5 bases at J, with 12 bases in the middle. CDR3 size: 15 residues. CDR1 is SEHNR, CDR2 FQNEAQ, per germline (reference sequence).